This TCR beta chain was captured by sequencing in a study of cytomegalovirus exposure and HLA in healthy donors. Germline assignment: CDR1 SGHRS and CDR2 YFSETQ. The CDR3 sequence is 15 residues long. V dropped 3 bases and J dropped 2; count of bases not matched to a gene: 5. The PCR used 60 Vbeta and 13 Jbeta primers. Assay used: immunoSEQ multiplex PCR; TCRdb lists only in-frame clones, some missing. The profile shows about 160,000 clones, less than 90% of them singletons. Sequenced material: PBMCs. This sequence originates from a man in his thirties or forties in good health and CMV-seronegative. The V call is TRBV5-1, the J call TRBJ2-7; 10 positions agree with TRBD1. Here the CDR3 reads CASSSRTGGPYEQYF. CDR3 DNA: TGCGCCAGCAGCTCTAGGACAGGGGGACCCTACGAGCAGTACTTC. The variable domain in full, completed from reference TRBV5-1 and TRBJ2-7, reads KAGVTQTPRYLIKTRGQQVTLSCSPISGHRSVSWYQQTPGQGLQFLFEYFSETQRNKGNFPGRFSGRQFSNSRSEMNVSTLELGDSALYLCASSSRTGGPYEQYFGPGTRLTVT.